A selection of T cell receptor beta chains follows, all from one sample in a study of blood T cell repertoires in COVID-19. The data were produced by immunoSEQ multiplex PCR, yet TCRdb's version contains in-frame clones alone and is incomplete. The sample has 70,000 to 80,000 clones; roughly 82% are singletons. Sequencing input: peripheral blood. Every receptor here comes from a woman aged 80 or over with acute or convalescent COVID-19. Both conserved end residues are part of each CDR3. D genes are given only for firm matches. Not every row has a clone size; where given, it reads once, few, many or a size class.

-	TRBD1	TRBV3-1/TRBV3-2	TRBJ1-5	TGTGCCAGCAGCCAAGATTTCAGGGGGCGTCAGCCCCAGCATTTT	CASSQDFRGRQPQHF
-	TRBD2	TRBV7-9	TRBJ2-2	TGTGCCAGCAGCTTTCCCCGAAGTAGCGGGAGAGGGAACACCGGGGAGCTGTTTTTT	CASSFPRSSGRGNTGELFF
-	TRBD1	TRBV5-1	TRBJ1-2	TGCGCCAGCAGCAAAGGGACAGGGGACTATGGCTACACCTTC	CASSKGTGDYGYTF
-	-	TRBV19	TRBJ2-3	TGTGCCAGTAGTCCCCCACCGGGTCTGGCGCAGTATTTT	CASSPPPGLAQYF
-	-	TRBV9	TRBJ2-7	TGTGCCAGCAGCGTAGCGGACAGCACCTACGAGCAGTACTTC	CASSVADSTYEQYF
few	-	TRBV24-1	TRBJ2-1	TGTGCCACCAGTGGGAGGGGGCCAGGGGGAAACAATGAGCAGTTCTTC	CATSGRGPGGNNEQFF
-	-	TRBV20-1	TRBJ2-1	TGCAGTGCTAGTTTAGCAAATGAGCAGTTCTTC	CSASLANEQFF
-	-	TRBV6-5	TRBJ2-1	TGTGCCAGCCACGACGGGGACGGGAGTAGGCATGAGCAGTTCTTC	CASHDGDGSRHEQFF
-	-	TRBV19	TRBJ1-2	TGTGCCAGTAGCCAGAATGTGTTGTCCCGGGAATATGGCTACACCTTC	CASSQNVLSREYGYTF
-	-	TRBV11-2	TRBJ1-2	TGTGCCAGCAGGCCAATTGGCCGGCAGGGGAGCTACACCTTC	CASRPIGRQGSYTF
-	-	TRBV15	TRBJ1-6	TGTGCCACCAGCAGAGACTACGCCGGGACCTATAATTCACCCCTCCACTTT	CATSRDYAGTYNSPLHF
-	-	TRBV18	TRBJ1-1	TGTGCCAGCTCACCACGTGGAGGGCTGGAGACTGAAGCTTTCTTT	CASSPRGGLETEAFF
-	TRBD1	TRBV10-2	TRBJ1-2	TGCGCCAGCAGTGGGCCGGGACAGGGTTATGGCTACACCTTC	CASSGPGQGYGYTF
-	TRBD1	TRBV19	TRBJ2-7	TGTGCCAGTAGTACCCTGGGACAGGGAACCTACGAGCAGTACTTC	CASSTLGQGTYEQYF
-	-	TRBV6-4	TRBJ2-1	TGTGCCAGCAGTGCAGGGGTCAATTACAATGAGCAGTTCTTC	CASSAGVNYNEQFF
-	-	TRBV19	TRBJ1-3	TGTGCCAGTAACTCCCGGAAGGGGTTCGGAAACACCATATATTTT	CASNSRKGFGNTIYF
-	TRBD1	TRBV5-4	TRBJ2-3	TGTGCCAGCAGCGTAACAGGGGGACTTCCAGCCACAGATACGCAGTATTTT	CASSVTGGLPATDTQYF
-	TRBD1	TRBV7-9	TRBJ2-3	TGTGCCAGCAGGAGGACAGGTCTGGGAGATACGCAGTATTTT	CASRRTGLGDTQYF
-	-	TRBV6-5	TRBJ1-5	TGTGCCAGCAGACCCAGGGCTAGCAATCAGCCCCAGCATTTT	CASRPRASNQPQHF
-	TRBD2	TRBV5-1	TRBJ2-7	TGCGCCAGCAGCATGAGAGTACTAGCGGGAGAAAACGAGCAGTACTTC	CASSMRVLAGENEQYF
-	TRBD1	TRBV7-3	TRBJ1-1	TGTGCCAGCAGCCAGGGACAGGCGAACACTGAAGCTTTCTTT	CASSQGQANTEAFF
once	TRBD2	TRBV4-1	TRBJ2-5	TGCGCCAGCAGCCAAAGACTAGCGGGCTTACAAGAGACCCAGTACTTC	CASSQRLAGLQETQYF
-	TRBD1	TRBV19	TRBJ1-1	TGTGCCAGTAGTGCCTTGGGACAGGGGAACACTGAAGCTTTCTTT	CASSALGQGNTEAFF